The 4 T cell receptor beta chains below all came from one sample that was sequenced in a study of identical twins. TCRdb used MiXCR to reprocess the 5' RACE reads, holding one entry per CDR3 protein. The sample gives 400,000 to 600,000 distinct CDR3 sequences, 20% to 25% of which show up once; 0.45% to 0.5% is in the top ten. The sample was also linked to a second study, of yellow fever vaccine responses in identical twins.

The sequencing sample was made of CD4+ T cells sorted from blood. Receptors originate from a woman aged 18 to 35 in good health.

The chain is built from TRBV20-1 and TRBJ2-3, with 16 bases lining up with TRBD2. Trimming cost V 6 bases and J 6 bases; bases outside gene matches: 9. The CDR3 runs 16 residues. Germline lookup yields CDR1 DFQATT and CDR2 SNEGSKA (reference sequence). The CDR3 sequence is CSATGTSGREGDTQYF. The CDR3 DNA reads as TGCAGTGCAACCGGGACTAGCGGGAGGGAGGGGGATACGCAGTATTTT.

CDR3 in DNA: TGTGCCAGCAGCTTGGGTGTAGCGGGGGGTTCAACCTACGAGCAGTACGTC. Its translation is CASSLGVAGGSTYEQYV. V gene TRBV5-5 combines with J gene TRBJ2-7; 10 positions agree with TRBD2. The V gene's germline CDR1 is SGHKS and CDR2 YYEKEE (reference sequence). The V gene end was trimmed by 0 bases and the J gene end by 2 bases; junction bases not matched to a gene: 8. CDR3 length equals 17 residues.

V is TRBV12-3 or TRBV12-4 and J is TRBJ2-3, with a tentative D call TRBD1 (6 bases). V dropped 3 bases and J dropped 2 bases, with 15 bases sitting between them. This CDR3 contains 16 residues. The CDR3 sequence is CASSFRGGITTDTQYF. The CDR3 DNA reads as TGTGCCAGCAGTTTCAGAGGGGGTATTACCACAGATACGCAGTATTTT.

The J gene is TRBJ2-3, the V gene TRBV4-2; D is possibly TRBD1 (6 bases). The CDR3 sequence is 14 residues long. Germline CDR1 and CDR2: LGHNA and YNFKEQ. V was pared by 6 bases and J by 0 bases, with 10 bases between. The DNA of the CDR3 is TGTGCCAGCAGGCCTAGGGGGAGCACAGATACGCAGTATTTT. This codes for CASRPRGSTDTQYF.